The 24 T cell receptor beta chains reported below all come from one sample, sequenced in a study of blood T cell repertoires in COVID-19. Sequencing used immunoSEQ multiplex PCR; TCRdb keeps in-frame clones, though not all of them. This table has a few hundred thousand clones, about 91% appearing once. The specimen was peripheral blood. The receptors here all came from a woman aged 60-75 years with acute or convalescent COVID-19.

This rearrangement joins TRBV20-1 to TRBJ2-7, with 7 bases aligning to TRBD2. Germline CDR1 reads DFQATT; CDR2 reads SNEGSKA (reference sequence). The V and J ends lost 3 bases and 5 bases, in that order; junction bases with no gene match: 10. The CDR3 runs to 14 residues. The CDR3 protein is CSASVGRPPHEQYF. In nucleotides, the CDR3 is TGCAGTGCTAGTGTCGGGAGGCCTCCCCACGAGCAGTACTTC.

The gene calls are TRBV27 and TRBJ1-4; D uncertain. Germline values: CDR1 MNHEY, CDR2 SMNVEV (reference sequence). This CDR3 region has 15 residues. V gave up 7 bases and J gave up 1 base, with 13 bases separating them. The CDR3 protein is CASKLSGGTNEKLFF. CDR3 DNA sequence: TGTGCCAGCAAACTTTCGGGAGGAACTAATGAAAAACTGTTTTTT.

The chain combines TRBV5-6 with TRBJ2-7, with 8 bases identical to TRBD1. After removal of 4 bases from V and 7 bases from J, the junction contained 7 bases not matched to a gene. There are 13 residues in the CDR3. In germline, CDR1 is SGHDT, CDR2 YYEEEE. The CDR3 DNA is TGTGCCAGCAGCCCGGGACAGGTGATGGAGCAGTACTTC. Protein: CASSPGQVMEQYF.

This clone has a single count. The CDR3 here is CASSQVGVAGEQFF. The DNA for the CDR3 is TGTGCCAGCAGCCAAGTCGGGGTAGCGGGTGAGCAGTTCTTC. The V and J genes are TRBV3-1 (or the pseudogene TRBV3-2) and TRBJ2-1; the match to TRBD2 covers 7 bases. Germline assignment: CDR1 LGHDT and CDR2 YNNKEL (reference sequence). The J segment lost 9 bases and the V segment lost 1 base, leaving 6 bases of the junction unmatched. This CDR3 is 14 amino acids long.

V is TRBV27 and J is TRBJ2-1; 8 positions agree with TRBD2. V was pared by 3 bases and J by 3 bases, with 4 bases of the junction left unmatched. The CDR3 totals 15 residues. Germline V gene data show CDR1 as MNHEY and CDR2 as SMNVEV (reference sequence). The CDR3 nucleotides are TGTGCCAGCAGTTTGGCAGCGGGAGTCTACAATGAGCAGTTCTTC. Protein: CASSLAAGVYNEQFF.

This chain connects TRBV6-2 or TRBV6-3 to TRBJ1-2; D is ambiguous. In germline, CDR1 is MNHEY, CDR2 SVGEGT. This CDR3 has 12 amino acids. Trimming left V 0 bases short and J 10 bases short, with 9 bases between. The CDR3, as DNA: TGTGCCAGCAGTTACTCGTCGGGGTACTACACCTTC. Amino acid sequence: CASSYSSGYYTF.

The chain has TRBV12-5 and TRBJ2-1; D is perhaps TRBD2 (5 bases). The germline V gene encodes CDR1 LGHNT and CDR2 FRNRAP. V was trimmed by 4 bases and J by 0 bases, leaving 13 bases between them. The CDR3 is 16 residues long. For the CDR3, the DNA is TGTGCTAGTGGTTCAACTCGTGGGAGCTCCTACAATGAGCAGTTCTTC. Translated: CASGSTRGSSYNEQFF.

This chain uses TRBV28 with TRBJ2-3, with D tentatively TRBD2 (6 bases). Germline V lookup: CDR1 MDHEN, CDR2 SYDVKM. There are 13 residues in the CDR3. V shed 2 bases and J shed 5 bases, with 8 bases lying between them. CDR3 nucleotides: TGTGCCAGCAGTTTAGGAGGGGAAGATACGCAGTATTTT. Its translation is CASSLGGEDTQYF.

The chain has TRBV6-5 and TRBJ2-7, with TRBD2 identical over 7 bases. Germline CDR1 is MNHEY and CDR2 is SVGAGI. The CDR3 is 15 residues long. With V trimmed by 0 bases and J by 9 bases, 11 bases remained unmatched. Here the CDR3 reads CASSYSGSGSTGQYF. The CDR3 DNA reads TGTGCCAGCAGTTACTCGGGTAGCGGGTCTACAGGGCAGTACTTC.

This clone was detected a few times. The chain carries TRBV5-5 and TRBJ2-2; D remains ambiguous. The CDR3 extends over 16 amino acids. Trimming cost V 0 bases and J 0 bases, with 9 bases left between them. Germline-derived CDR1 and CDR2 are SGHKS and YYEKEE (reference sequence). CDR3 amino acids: CASSLARLSNTGELFF. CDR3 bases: TGTGCCAGCAGCTTGGCACGGTTGTCGAACACCGGGGAGCTGTTTTTT. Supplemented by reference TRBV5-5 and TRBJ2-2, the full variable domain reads DAGVTQSPTHLIKTRGQQVTLRCSPISGHKSVSWYQQVLGQGPQFIFQYYEKEERGRGNFPDRFSARQFPNYSSELNVNALLLGDSALYLCASSLARLSNTGELFFGEGSRLTVL.

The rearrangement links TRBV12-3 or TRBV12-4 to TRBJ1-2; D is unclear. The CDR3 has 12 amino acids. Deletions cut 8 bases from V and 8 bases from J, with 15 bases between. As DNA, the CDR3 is TGTGCCAGCGGGTTCGTTGGAGCCGGCTACACCTTC. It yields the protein CASGFVGAGYTF.

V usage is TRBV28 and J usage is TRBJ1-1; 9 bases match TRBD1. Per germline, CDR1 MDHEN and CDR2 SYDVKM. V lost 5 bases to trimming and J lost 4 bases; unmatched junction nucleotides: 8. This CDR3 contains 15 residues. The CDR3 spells CASSVYRGPGTEAFF. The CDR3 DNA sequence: TGTGCCAGCAGTGTGTACAGGGGGCCCGGCACTGAAGCTTTCTTT. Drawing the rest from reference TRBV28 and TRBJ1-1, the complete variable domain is DVKVTQSSRYLVKRTGEKVFLECVQDMDHENMFWYRQDPGLGLRLIYFSYDVKMKEKGDIPEGYSVSREKKERFSLILESASTNQTSMYLCASSVYRGPGTEAFFGQGTRLTVV.

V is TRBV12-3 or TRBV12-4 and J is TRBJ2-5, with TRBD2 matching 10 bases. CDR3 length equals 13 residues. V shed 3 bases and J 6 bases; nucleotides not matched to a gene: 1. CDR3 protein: CASSFSGGKTQYF. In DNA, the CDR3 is TGTGCCAGCAGTTTTAGCGGGGGGAAGACCCAGTACTTC.

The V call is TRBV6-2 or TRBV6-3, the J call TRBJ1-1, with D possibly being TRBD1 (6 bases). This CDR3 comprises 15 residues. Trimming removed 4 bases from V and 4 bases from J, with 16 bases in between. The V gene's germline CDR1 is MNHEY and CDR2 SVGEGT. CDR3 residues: CASSSPPTGFTEAFF. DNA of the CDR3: TGTGCCAGCAGTTCCCCTCCAACAGGGTTCACTGAAGCTTTCTTT.

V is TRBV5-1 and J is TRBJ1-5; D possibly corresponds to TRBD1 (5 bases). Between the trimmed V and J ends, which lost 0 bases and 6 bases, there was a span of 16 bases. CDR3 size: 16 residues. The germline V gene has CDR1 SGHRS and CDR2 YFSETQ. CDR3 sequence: CASSLDGRVGGQPQHF. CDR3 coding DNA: TGCGCCAGCAGCTTGGATGGCAGGGTAGGCGGTCAGCCCCAGCATTTT.

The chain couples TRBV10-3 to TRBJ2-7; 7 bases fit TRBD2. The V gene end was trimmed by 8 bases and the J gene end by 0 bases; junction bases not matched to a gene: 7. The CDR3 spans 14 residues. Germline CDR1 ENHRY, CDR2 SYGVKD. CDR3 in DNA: TGTGCCATCGTTCGGGGGGATAGCTCCTACGAGCAGTACTTC. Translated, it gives CAIVRGDSSYEQYF.

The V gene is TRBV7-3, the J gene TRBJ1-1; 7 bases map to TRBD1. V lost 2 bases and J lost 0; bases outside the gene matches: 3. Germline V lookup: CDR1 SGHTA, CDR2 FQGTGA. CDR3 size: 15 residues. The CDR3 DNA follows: TGTGCCAGCAGCTTACAGGGGGACCTGAACACTGAAGCTTTCTTT. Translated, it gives CASSLQGDLNTEAFF.

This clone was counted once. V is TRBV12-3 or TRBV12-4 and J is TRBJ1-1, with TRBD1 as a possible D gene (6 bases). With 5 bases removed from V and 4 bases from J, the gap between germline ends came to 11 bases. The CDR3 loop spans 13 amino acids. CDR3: CASSPHRATEAFF. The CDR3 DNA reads TGTGCCAGCAGTCCGCACAGGGCCACTGAAGCTTTCTTT.

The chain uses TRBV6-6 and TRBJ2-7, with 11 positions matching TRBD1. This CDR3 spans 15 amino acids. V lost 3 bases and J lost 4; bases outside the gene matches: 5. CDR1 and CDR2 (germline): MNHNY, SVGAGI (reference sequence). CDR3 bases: TGTGCCAGCAGTTATTATGGGGACAGGGGGTACGAGCAGTACTTC. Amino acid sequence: CASSYYGDRGYEQYF.

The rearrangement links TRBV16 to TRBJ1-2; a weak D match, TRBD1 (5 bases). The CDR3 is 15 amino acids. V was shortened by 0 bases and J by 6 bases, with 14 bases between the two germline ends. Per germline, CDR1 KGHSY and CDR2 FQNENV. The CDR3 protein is CASSQSRDVGDGYTF. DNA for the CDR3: TGTGCCAGCAGCCAATCGCGGGACGTCGGGGATGGCTACACCTTC.

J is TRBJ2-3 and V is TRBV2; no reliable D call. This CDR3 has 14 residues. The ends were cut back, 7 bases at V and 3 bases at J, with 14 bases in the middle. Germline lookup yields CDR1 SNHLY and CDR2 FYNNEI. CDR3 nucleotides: TGTGCCAGCACCAAGGTCATGCGGACAGATACGCAGTATTTT. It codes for CASTKVMRTDTQYF.

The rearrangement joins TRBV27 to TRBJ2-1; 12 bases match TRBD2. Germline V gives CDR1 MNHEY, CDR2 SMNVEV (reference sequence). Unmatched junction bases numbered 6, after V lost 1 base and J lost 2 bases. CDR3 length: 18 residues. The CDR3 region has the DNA TGTGCCAGCAGTTTATGGCTAGCGGGGGGGAGAACCTACAATGAGCAGTTCTTC. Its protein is CASSLWLAGGRTYNEQFF.

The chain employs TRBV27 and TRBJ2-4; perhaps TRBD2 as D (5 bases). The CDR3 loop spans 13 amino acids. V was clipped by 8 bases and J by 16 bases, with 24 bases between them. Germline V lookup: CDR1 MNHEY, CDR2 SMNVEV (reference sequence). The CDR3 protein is CASGQGLESVPYF. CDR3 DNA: TGTGCCAGCGGGCAAGGACTGGAAAGCGTCCCCTACTTC.

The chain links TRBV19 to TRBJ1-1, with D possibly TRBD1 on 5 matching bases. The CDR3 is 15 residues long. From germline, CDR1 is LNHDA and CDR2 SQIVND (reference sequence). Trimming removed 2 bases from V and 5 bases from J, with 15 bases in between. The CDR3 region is CASSIFGMGGTEAFF. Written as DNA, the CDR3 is TGTGCCAGTAGTATATTTGGGATGGGGGGAACTGAAGCTTTCTTT. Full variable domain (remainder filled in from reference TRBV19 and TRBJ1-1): DGGITQSPKYLFRKEGQNVTLSCEQNLNHDAMYWYRQDPGQGLRLIYYSQIVNDFQKGDIAEGYSVSREKKESFPLTVTSAQKNPTAFYLCASSIFGMGGTEAFFGQGTRLTVV.